The sequence of this T cell receptor beta chain was determined in a study of cytomegalovirus exposure and HLA in healthy donors. Study findings and constraints: In vitro testing confirmed a few CMV-associated chains as specific for CMV antigens.

Germline CDR1 and CDR2: SGHTA and FQGNSA. This CDR3 comprises 14 residues. The germline V and J ends were trimmed by 4 bases and 0 bases, with 9 bases remaining between them. A multiplex PCR was run with 60 Vbeta primers and 13 Jbeta primers. The data were produced by immunoSEQ multiplex PCR, yet TCRdb's version contains in-frame clones alone and is incomplete. The sample records some 99,000 clones, under 85% being singletons. On this clone: Its cognate antigen is unknown.

The V and J genes are TRBV7-2 and TRBJ1-2; D not resolved. Sequencing was carried out using PBMCs. This TCR was recovered from a woman aged 50 to 60 in good health and CMV-seropositive. CDR3 in amino acids: CASSSRKANYGYTF. CDR3 nucleotide sequence: TGTGCCAGCAGCTCCAGGAAGGCTAACTATGGCTACACCTTC.